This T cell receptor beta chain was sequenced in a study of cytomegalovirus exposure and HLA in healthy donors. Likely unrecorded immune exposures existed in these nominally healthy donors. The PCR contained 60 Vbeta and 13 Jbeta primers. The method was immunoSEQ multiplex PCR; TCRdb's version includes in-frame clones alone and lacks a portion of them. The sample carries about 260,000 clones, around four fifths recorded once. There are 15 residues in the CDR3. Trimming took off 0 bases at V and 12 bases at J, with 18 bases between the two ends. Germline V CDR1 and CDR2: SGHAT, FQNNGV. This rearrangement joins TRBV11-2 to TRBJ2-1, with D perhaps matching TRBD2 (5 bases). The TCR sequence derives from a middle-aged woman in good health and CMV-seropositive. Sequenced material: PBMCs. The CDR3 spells CASSLDWGVAGVQFF. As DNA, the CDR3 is TGTGCCAGCAGCTTAGATTGGGGAGTAGCCGGGGTGCAGTTCTTC. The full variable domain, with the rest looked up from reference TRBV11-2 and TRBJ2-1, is EAGVAQSPRYKIIEKRQSVAFWCNPISGHATLYWYQQILGQGPKLLIQFQNNGVVDDSQLPKDRFSAERLKGVDSTLKIQPAKLEDSAVYLCASSLDWGVAGVQFFGPGTRLTVL.